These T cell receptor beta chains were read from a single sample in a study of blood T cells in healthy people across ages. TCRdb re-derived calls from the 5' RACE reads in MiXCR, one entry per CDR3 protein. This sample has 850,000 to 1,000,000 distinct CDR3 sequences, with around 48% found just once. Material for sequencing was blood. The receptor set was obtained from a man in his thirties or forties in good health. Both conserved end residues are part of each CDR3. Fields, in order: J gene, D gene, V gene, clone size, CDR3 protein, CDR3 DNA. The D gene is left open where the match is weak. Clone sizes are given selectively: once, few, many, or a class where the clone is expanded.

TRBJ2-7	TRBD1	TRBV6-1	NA	CASSEALLGQGSSYEQYF	TGTGCCAGCAGTGAAGCGCTCCTGGGACAGGGGTCCTCCTACGAGCAGTACTTC
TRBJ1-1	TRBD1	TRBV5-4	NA	CASRGQGYNTEAFF	TGTGCCAGCAGGGGACAGGGTTACAACACTGAAGCTTTCTTT
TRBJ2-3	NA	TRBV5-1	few	CASSLTGYTDTQYF	TGCGCCAGCAGCCTGACAGGATACACAGATACGCAGTATTTT
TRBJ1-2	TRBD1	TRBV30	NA	CAWSVLGQPDGYTF	TGTGCCTGGAGTGTACTGGGACAGCCCGATGGCTACACCTTC
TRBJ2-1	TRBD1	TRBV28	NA	CASSLLGTGGRNEQFF	TGTGCCAGCAGTTTATTAGGGACAGGGGGCAGGAATGAGCAGTTCTTC
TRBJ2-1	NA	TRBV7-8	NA	CASSFGGGDINEQFF	TGTGCCAGCAGCTTTGGCGGGGGCGATATCAATGAGCAGTTCTTC
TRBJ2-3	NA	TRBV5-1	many	CASSLATASTDTQYF	TGCGCCAGCAGCTTGGCGACAGCCAGCACAGATACGCAGTATTTT
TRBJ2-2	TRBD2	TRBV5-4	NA	CASSPSGGSTGELFF	TGTGCCAGCAGCCCCAGCGGGGGATCCACCGGGGAGCTGTTTTTT
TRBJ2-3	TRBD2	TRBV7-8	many	CASSTSGGGTDTQYF	TGTGCCAGCAGCACTAGCGGGGGGGGCACAGATACGCAGTATTTT
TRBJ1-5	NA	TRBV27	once	CASRRQTADNQPQHF	TGTGCCAGCCGAAGGCAGACAGCGGATAATCAGCCCCAGCATTTT
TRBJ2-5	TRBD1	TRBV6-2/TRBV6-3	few	CASSPGTAKNNFGETQYF	TGTGCCAGCAGTCCCGGGACAGCGAAGAACAACTTTGGAGAGACCCAGTACTTC
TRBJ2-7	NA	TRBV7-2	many	CASSPLVSYEQYF	TGTGCCAGCAGCCCCCTGGTGAGCTACGAGCAGTACTTC
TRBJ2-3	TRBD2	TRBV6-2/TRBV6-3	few	CASSSPGLANTQYF	TGTGCCAGCAGTTCCCCAGGACTAGCGAATACGCAGTATTTT
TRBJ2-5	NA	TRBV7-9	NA	CASTGPRNEQYF	TGTGCCAGCACGGGACCTAGAAATGAGCAGTACTTC
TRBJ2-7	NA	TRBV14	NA	CASSQTLATYEQYF	TGTGCCAGCAGCCAAACACTAGCAACCTACGAGCAGTACTTC
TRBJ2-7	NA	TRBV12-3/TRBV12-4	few	CASSLGGRGLSTYEQYF	TGTGCCAGCAGTTTAGGAGGACGGGGACTCTCTACCTACGAGCAGTACTTC
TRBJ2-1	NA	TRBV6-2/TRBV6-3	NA	CASRGARLYNEQFF	TGTGCCAGCAGAGGGGCGAGGCTCTACAATGAGCAGTTCTTC
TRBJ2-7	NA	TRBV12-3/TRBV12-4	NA	CASKSSGSYEQYF	TGTGCCAGCAAGAGTAGCGGCTCCTACGAGCAGTACTTC
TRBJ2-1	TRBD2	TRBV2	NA	CASSDVAGGNYNEQFF	TGTGCCAGCAGTGACGTAGCGGGGGGGAACTACAATGAGCAGTTCTTC
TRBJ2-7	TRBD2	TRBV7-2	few	CASSDHWTSGGANEQYF	TGTGCCAGCAGCGACCACTGGACTAGCGGGGGGGCCAACGAGCAGTACTTC
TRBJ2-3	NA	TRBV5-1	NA	CASTPSLGVTDTQYF	TGCGCCAGCACCCCCTCACTAGGGGTGACAGATACGCAGTATTTT
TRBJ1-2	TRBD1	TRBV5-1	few	CASSRDRGPGYTF	TGCGCCAGCAGCCGGGACAGGGGCCCTGGCTACACCTTC
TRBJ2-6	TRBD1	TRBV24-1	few	CATSETRTGVSSGANVLTF	TGTGCCACCAGTGAAACCCGGACAGGGGTGAGCTCTGGGGCCAACGTCCTGACTTTC
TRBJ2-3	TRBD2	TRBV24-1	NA	CATSDNSGGSTDTQYF	TGTGCCACCAGTGATAACAGCGGGGGAAGCACAGATACGCAGTATTTT
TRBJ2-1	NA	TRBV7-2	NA	CASSFEQGGEQFF	TGTGCCAGCAGCTTTGAACAGGGTGGTGAGCAGTTCTTC
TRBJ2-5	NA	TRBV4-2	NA	CASSQNRAGETQYF	TGTGCCAGCAGCCAGAACAGGGCTGGCGAGACCCAGTACTTC
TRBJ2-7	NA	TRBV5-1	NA	CASRRGGESYEQYF	TGCGCCAGCAGAAGAGGGGGAGAGTCCTACGAGCAGTACTTC
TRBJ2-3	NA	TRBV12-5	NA	CASGLDRPTDTQYF	TGTGCTAGTGGTTTGGATAGGCCCACAGATACGCAGTATTTT
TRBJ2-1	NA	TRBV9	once	CASSVVGAGEQFF	TGTGCCAGCAGCGTAGTGGGGGCCGGGGAGCAGTTCTTC
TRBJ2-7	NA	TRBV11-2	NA	CASRRGEGGEQYF	TGTGCCAGCCGCCGGGGTGAGGGTGGCGAGCAGTACTTC
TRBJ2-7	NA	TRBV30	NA	CAWSVGTFSYEQYF	TGTGCCTGGAGCGTGGGGACGTTTTCCTACGAGCAGTACTTC
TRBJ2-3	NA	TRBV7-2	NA	CASRYGRGVTDTQYF	TGTGCCAGCAGATACGGACGGGGAGTCACAGATACGCAGTATTTT
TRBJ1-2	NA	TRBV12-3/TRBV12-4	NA	CASSPRIPNYGYTF	TGTGCCAGCAGTCCCCGCATTCCTAACTATGGCTACACCTTC
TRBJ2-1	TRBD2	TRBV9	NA	CASSELIGGGADEQFF	TGTGCCAGCAGCGAATTAATTGGCGGGGGGGCAGATGAGCAGTTCTTC
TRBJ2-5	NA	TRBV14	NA	CVSSRTLETQYF	TGTGTCAGCAGCCGGACATTAGAGACCCAGTACTTC
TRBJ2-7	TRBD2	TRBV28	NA	CASTSEELAGAYEQYF	TGTGCCAGCACCTCCGAAGAGCTAGCGGGGGCATACGAGCAGTACTTC
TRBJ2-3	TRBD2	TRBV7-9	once	CASSPQLAGEGKNADTQYF	TGTGCCAGCAGCCCTCAACTAGCGGGGGAGGGGAAGAACGCAGATACGCAGTATTTT
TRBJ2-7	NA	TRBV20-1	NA	CSARVPSRYEQYF	TGCAGTGCCAGGGTCCCTTCCCGCTACGAGCAGTACTTC
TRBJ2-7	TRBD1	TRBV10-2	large	CASSESGQGYEQYF	TGCGCCAGCAGTGAGTCGGGACAGGGGTACGAGCAGTACTTC
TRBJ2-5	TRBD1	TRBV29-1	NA	CSVGASATGGRQETQYF	TGCAGCGTTGGAGCCTCCGCGACAGGGGGTCGGCAAGAGACCCAGTACTTC
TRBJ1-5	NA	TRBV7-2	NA	CASSFVGAGQPQHF	TGTGCCAGCAGCTTCGTCGGGGCCGGGCAGCCCCAGCATTTT
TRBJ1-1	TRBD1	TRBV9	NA	CASSVAAGQGPEAFF	TGTGCCAGCAGCGTAGCTGCGGGACAGGGCCCTGAAGCTTTCTTT
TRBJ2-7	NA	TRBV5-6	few	CASSLDQVSYEQYF	TGTGCCAGCAGCTTGGACCAGGTCTCCTACGAGCAGTACTTC
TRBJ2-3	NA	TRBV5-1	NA	CVSSLAGTDTQYF	TGCGTCAGCAGCTTGGCTGGCACAGATACGCAGTATTTT
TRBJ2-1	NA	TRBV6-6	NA	CASSFDSGGDEQFF	TGTGCCAGCAGTTTCGATAGTGGCGGGGATGAGCAGTTCTTC
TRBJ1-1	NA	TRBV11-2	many	CASSFEPQGSTEAFF	TGTGCCAGCAGCTTTGAACCCCAGGGAAGTACTGAAGCTTTCTTT
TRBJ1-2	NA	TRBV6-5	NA	CASSYSLGVLGYTF	TGTGCCAGCAGTTACTCCCTTGGGGTTCTTGGCTACACCTTC
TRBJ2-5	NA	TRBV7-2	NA	CASSLFVAPQETQYF	TGTGCCAGCAGCTTATTCGTAGCGCCACAAGAGACCCAGTACTTC
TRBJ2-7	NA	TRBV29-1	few	CSAFRGTKEGEQYF	TGCAGCGCCTTCCGAGGCACAAAAGAAGGCGAGCAGTACTTC
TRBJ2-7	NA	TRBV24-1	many	CATSDRDNEQYF	TGTGCCACCAGTGACCGGGACAACGAGCAGTACTTC
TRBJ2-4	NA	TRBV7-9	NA	CASSLATAAAKNIQYF	TGTGCCAGCAGCTTAGCGACGGCAGCAGCCAAAAACATTCAGTACTTC
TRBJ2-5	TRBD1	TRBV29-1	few	CSARTDRERRTVTQYF	TGCAGCGCAAGAACGGACAGGGAAAGGCGGACAGTGACCCAGTACTTC
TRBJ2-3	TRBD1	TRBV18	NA	CASEGQGAGDTQYF	TGTGCCAGCGAAGGACAGGGGGCTGGAGATACGCAGTATTTT
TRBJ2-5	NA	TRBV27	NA	CTSSLHSDREEYF	TGTACCAGCAGTTTACATTCAGATAGGGAGGAGTACTTC